The 18 T cell receptor beta chains given below trace back to one sample, sequenced in a study of blood T cell repertoires in COVID-19. Sequenced by immunoSEQ multiplex PCR; TCRdb stores in-frame clones only, minus some. The sample yields tens of thousands of clones, approximately 80% seen once. Input material: peripheral blood. Receptors were obtained from a woman in her seventies with acute or convalescent COVID-19.

The V and J genes are TRBV6-5 and TRBJ1-3; TRBD1 might be the D (6 bases). This CDR3 is 15 amino acids long. Between the trimmed V and J ends, which lost 6 bases and 2 bases, there was a span of 14 bases. Germline V gene lookup returns CDR1 MNHEY and CDR2 SVGAGI. Here the CDR3 reads CASSATQGPGNTIYF. DNA of the CDR3: TGTGCCAGCAGCGCGACACAGGGCCCTGGAAACACCATATATTTT.

The chain carries TRBV5-1 and TRBJ2-3; possibly TRBD1 for D (6 bases). Trimming removed 2 bases from V and 3 bases from J, with 13 bases in between. CDR3 size: 15 residues. CDR1 and CDR2 from the germline V gene are SGHRS and YFSETQ. CDR3 nucleotides: TGCGCCAGCAGCTTAAACAGGGTTGGGACAGATACGCAGTATTTT. The encoded protein is CASSLNRVGTDTQYF.

V usage is TRBV5-1 and J usage is TRBJ2-6, with 7 bases fitting TRBD1. The CDR3 runs 18 residues. Germline lookup yields CDR1 SGHRS and CDR2 YFSETQ. After removal of 2 bases from V and 0 bases from J, the junction contained 8 bases not matched to a gene. The CDR3 DNA reads TGCGCCAGCAGCTTTTCAGGGGGACCCCTCTCTGGGGCCAACGTCCTGACTTTC. Translated, it gives CASSFSGGPLSGANVLTF.

This clone showed up just a few times. This chain uses TRBV2 with TRBJ1-1; a weak D match, TRBD1 (5 bases). The CDR3 runs 13 residues. Germline V gene data show CDR1 as SNHLY and CDR2 as FYNNEI. V was trimmed by 5 bases and J by 5 bases, leaving 12 bases between them. CDR3: CASSLWGRTEAFF. The CDR3 region has the DNA TGTGCCAGCAGTCTCTGGGGGAGGACTGAAGCTTTCTTT.

This clone showed up just a few times. V usage is TRBV27 and J usage is TRBJ2-7; 10 nucleotides agree with TRBD2. Germline V lookup: CDR1 MNHEY, CDR2 SMNVEV (reference sequence). V shed 3 bases and J 6 bases; nucleotides not matched to a gene: 5. CDR3 size: 14 residues. CDR3 coding DNA: TGTGCCAGCAGTTTGTGGACTAGCGGCGGCGAGCAGTACTTC. This translates into CASSLWTSGGEQYF.

The J gene is TRBJ1-2, the V gene TRBV7-2; D is possibly TRBD1 (6 bases). Trimming cost V 5 bases and J 4 bases, with 11 bases left between them. The CDR3 runs 13 residues. From germline, CDR1 is SGHTA and CDR2 FQGNSA. The CDR3 DNA is TGTGCCAGCAGCCTAGGACAGATCTATGGCTACACCTTC. Translating gives CASSLGQIYGYTF.

CDR3: CASSEYFSNQPQHF. DNA of the CDR3: TGTGCCAGCAGTGAATACTTTAGCAATCAGCCCCAGCATTTT. The V call is TRBV2, the J call TRBJ1-5; D is unclear. V was trimmed by 2 bases and J by 0 bases, leaving 5 bases between them. The CDR3 loop spans 14 amino acids. CDR1 and CDR2 from the germline V gene are SNHLY and FYNNEI. Looking up the rest from reference TRBV2 and TRBJ1-5 gives the full variable domain: EPEVTQTPSHQVTQMGQEVILRCVPISNHLYFYWYRQILGQKVEFLVSFYNNEISEKSEIFDDQFSVERPDGSNFTLKIRSTKLEDSAMYFCASSEYFSNQPQHFGDGTRLSIL.

The V call is TRBV27, the J call TRBJ2-1, with D uncertain. The germline V gene has CDR1 MNHEY and CDR2 SMNVEV (reference sequence). V was shortened by 7 bases and J by 8 bases, with 18 bases between the two germline ends. The CDR3 has 14 residues. Here the CDR3 DNA reads TGTGCCAGCAACCCCCCCTGGCCACCCGATGAGCAGTTCTTC. Translated: CASNPPWPPDEQFF.

As for this clone: Other DNA sequences from this sample encode an identical CDR3 as well. V is TRBV28 and J is TRBJ2-2; possibly TRBD1 for D (5 bases). Germline CDR1 MDHEN, CDR2 SYDVKM. This CDR3 has 15 amino acids. Trimming pared 6 bases from V and 6 bases from J, leaving 17 bases between. CDR3: CASRDGQGRAGELFF. In DNA form, the CDR3 reads TGTGCCAGCAGGGACGGGCAGGGTCGGGCCGGGGAGCTGTTTTTT.

This clone showed up just once. This chain connects TRBV5-8 to TRBJ2-3; D remains unclear. The CDR3 is 13 amino acids. Looked up from germline, CDR1 is SGHTS and CDR2 is YDEGEE. Trimming took off 5 bases at V and 5 bases at J, with 12 bases between the two ends. CDR3 nucleotides: TGTGCCAGCAGAGCGAACCAAGAAGATACGCAGTATTTT. Its protein product is CASRANQEDTQYF.

The sample holds a few counts of this clone. V is TRBV5-6 and J is TRBJ2-7; TRBD2 matches 13 bases. This CDR3 contains 15 residues. V shed 4 bases, J shed 5 bases, and the junction held 6 bases outside the gene matches. Germline V lookup: CDR1 SGHDT, CDR2 YYEEEE. The CDR3 bases are TGTGCCAGCAGCCCTTGGACTAGCGGGAGTAACGAGCAGTACTTC. This translates into CASSPWTSGSNEQYF.

In this sample, this clone turned up once. J is TRBJ2-1 and V is TRBV21-1; the table gives TRBD2 as D, unverified against the DNA. TRBV21-1 constitutes a pseudogene. The CDR3 contains 20 residues. The CDR3, as DNA: TGTGCCAGCAGCAAAACCAGATTGACTAGCGGGAGGGCCGGGGATAATGAGCAGTTCTTC. Translating it yields CASSKTRLTSGRAGDNEQFF.

This chain's CDR3 is CAISRMAIAGGSETQYF. The CDR3 bases are TGTGCCATCTCCCGGATGGCTATAGCGGGAGGGTCAGAGACCCAGTACTTC. The rearrangement uses TRBV10-3 and TRBJ2-5, with 11 bases lining up with TRBD2. The CDR3 contains 17 residues. CDR1 and CDR2 (germline): ENHRY, SYGVKD. J gave up 4 bases and V 8 bases, and 15 bases lay outside the gene matches.

The rearrangement joins TRBV19 to TRBJ1-5; 7 nucleotides align to TRBD1. There are 13 residues in the CDR3. Trimming cost V 3 bases and J 5 bases; bases outside gene matches: 1. CDR1 is LNHDA and CDR2 is SQIVND in the germline V gene (reference sequence). CDR3 nucleotide sequence: TGTGCCAGTAGTATCGGACAGGATCAGCCCCAGCATTTT. It codes for CASSIGQDQPQHF.

In this sample, this clone turned up a few times. This chain joins TRBV30 and TRBJ1-2; 7 bases are a match to TRBD1. The V gene end was trimmed by 2 bases and the J gene end by 3 bases; junction bases not matched to a gene: 9. Per germline, CDR1 GTSNPN and CDR2 SVGIG (reference sequence). This CDR3 comprises 15 residues. The CDR3 protein is CAWSNTGVGDYGYTF. In DNA, the CDR3 is TGTGCCTGGAGTAATACAGGGGTTGGCGACTATGGCTACACCTTC.

This chain connects TRBV30 to TRBJ1-4; 7 nucleotides agree with TRBD1. J lost 2 bases, V lost 5 bases, and 5 bases had no gene match. The germline V gene has CDR1 GTSNPN and CDR2 SVGIG (reference sequence). The CDR3 is 14 residues long. CDR3 in amino acids: CAWEKTGTNEKLFF. The CDR3 nucleotides are TGTGCCTGGGAGAAGACAGGGACTAATGAAAAACTGTTTTTT.

The chain is built from TRBV3-1 (or the pseudogene TRBV3-2) and TRBJ2-1; 9 bases match TRBD2. The CDR3 consists of 15 residues. The trim removed 4 bases at V and 4 bases at J, leaving 5 bases unmatched. Germline assignment: CDR1 LGHDT and CDR2 YNNKEL (reference sequence). CDR3 region: CASSLGAGGYNEQFF. Here the CDR3 DNA reads TGTGCCAGCAGCCTAGGAGCGGGGGGTTACAATGAGCAGTTCTTC.

The rearrangement uses TRBV4-3 and TRBJ2-4, with D perhaps matching TRBD2 (5 bases). This CDR3 spans 13 amino acids. Trimming left V 3 bases short and J 9 bases short, with 12 bases between. CDR1 is LGHNA, CDR2 YSLEER, per germline. For the CDR3, the DNA is TGCGCCAGCAGCCAGAGTGGTGGAGGCATTCAGTACTTC. It translates to CASSQSGGGIQYF.